This TCR beta chain stems from a study of T cells after somatic rescue of genetic block. This CDR3 is 15 amino acids long. The V gene's germline CDR1 is SGHNT and CDR2 YENEEA. The J segment lost 7 bases and the V segment lost 3 bases, leaving 8 bases of the junction unmatched. Sequencing was performed with immunoSEQ multiplex PCR; in TCRdb, only in-frame clones are kept and a portion is missing. The sample consists of roughly 110,000 clones, 85% to 95% of them appearing once. The chain recombines TRBV11-3 with TRBJ2-3; 9 bases agree with TRBD2. This TCR derives from a woman aged 18-29 years. Source material: peripheral blood mononuclear cells (PBMCs). CDR3 DNA sequence: TGTGCCAGCAGCTTCCCTAGCGGGGCTGACAATACGCAGTATTTT. Amino acid sequence: CASSFPSGADNTQYF.